What follows are 15 T cell receptor beta chains derived from one specimen sequenced in a study of shared clonotypes between healthy human individuals. Measured with immunoSEQ multiplex PCR; TCRdb has only the in-frame clones, and not every one. The sample consists of some 1,100,000 clones, 78% of them appearing once. Sample: memory CD4+ T cells from PBMCs. Documented subset: CD45RA-negative fraction. The receptors were gathered from a man between 18 and 35 years old in good health. Some clones in this sample may be carry-over from other donors' samples.

Ten or more counts support this clone. This sequence joins TRBV10-3 and TRBJ2-1, with 9 bases matching TRBD2. V lost 8 bases to trimming and J lost 9 bases; unmatched junction nucleotides: 8. Per the germline V gene, CDR1 is ENHRY and CDR2 is SYGVKD. The CDR3 loop spans 13 amino acids. The CDR3, as DNA: TGTGCCATCGGTCCGGCGGGAGGGGCTGAGCAGTTCTTC. It yields the protein CAIGPAGGAEQFF.

V and J are TRBV5-1 and TRBJ2-3; D perhaps matches TRBD2 (6 bases). This CDR3 has 14 residues. Germline lookup yields CDR1 SGHRS and CDR2 YFSETQ. V was trimmed by 4 bases and J by 5 bases, leaving 14 bases between them. The CDR3 sequence: CASSLGLLGDTQYF. In nucleotides, the CDR3 is TGCGCCAGCAGCCTGGGACTCCTCGGAGATACGCAGTATTTT.

The chain uses TRBV7-9 and TRBJ1-2; 7 bases match TRBD1. The CDR3 runs 15 residues. Germline V gives CDR1 SEHNR, CDR2 FQNEAQ (reference sequence). The trim removed 2 bases at V and 3 bases at J, leaving 6 bases unmatched. The CDR3 DNA reads TGTGCCAGCAGCTTACTAATAGGGGGCTACTATGGCTACACCTTC. It encodes CASSLLIGGYYGYTF. Full variable domain (missing parts from reference TRBV7-9 and TRBJ1-2): DTGVSQNPRHKITKRGQNVTFRCDPISEHNRLYWYRQTLGQGPEFLTYFQNEAQLEKSRLLSDRFSAERPKGSFSTLEIQRTEQGDSAMYLCASSLLIGGYYGYTFGSGTRLTVV.

The rearrangement joins TRBV4-3 to TRBJ1-3; D gene uncertain. V gave up 1 base and J gave up 6 bases, with 10 bases separating them. Germline lookup yields CDR1 LGHNA and CDR2 YSLEER. This CDR3 has 14 residues. The CDR3 nucleotides are TGCGCCAGCAGCCAAGTTCGGGGTCCAAACACCATATATTTT. It codes for CASSQVRGPNTIYF.

The chain has TRBV28 and TRBJ2-5, with 10 bases aligning to TRBD1. Germline V gene data show CDR1 as MDHEN and CDR2 as SYDVKM. The CDR3 totals 14 residues. The trim removed 6 bases at V and 6 bases at J, leaving 7 bases unmatched. The CDR3 DNA follows: TGTGCCAGCAGCTCGACAGGGGGCGAAAAGACCCAGTACTTC. Translating gives CASSSTGGEKTQYF.

The J gene is TRBJ2-1, the V gene TRBV7-3; D tentatively reads TRBD1 or TRBD2 (5 bases each). This CDR3 region has 15 residues. The germline V gene encodes CDR1 SGHTA and CDR2 FQGTGA. Trimming removed 3 bases at V and 5 bases at J, with 14 bases between. The CDR3 loop is CASSFTRDVNNEQFF. CDR3 DNA sequence: TGTGCCAGCAGCTTCACCCGGGACGTAAACAATGAGCAGTTCTTC.

The genes are TRBV4-1 and TRBJ2-3, with D hard to call. The V and J ends lost 1 base and 4 bases respectively, with 6 bases between them. In germline, CDR1 is MGHRA, CDR2 YSYEKL. CDR3 length: 13 residues. CDR3 sequence: CASSQVGADTQYF. CDR3 DNA sequence: TGCGCCAGCAGCCAAGTTGGGGCAGATACGCAGTATTTT.

The V gene is TRBV9, the J gene TRBJ2-3, with 7 bases aligning to TRBD1. Germline lookup yields CDR1 SGDLS and CDR2 YYNGEE. V gave up 5 bases and J gave up 2 bases; unmatched junction bases: 5. The CDR3 length is 14 residues. CDR3 loop: CASSADRTTDTQYF. The CDR3 nucleotides read TGTGCCAGCAGTGCGGACAGGACCACAGATACGCAGTATTTT. Based on the CDR3 plus reference TRBV9 and TRBJ2-3, the full variable domain is DSGVTQTPKHLITATGQRVTLRCSPRSGDLSVYWYQQSLDQGLQFLIQYYNGEERAKGNILERFSAQQFPDLHSELNLSSLELGDSALYFCASSADRTTDTQYFGPGTRLTVL.

The rearrangement links TRBV29-1 to TRBJ1-1; TRBD1 agrees at 7 bases. Germline V gene lookup returns CDR1 SQVTM and CDR2 ANQGSEA. This CDR3 contains 16 residues. Trimming removed 4 bases from V and 4 bases from J; junction bases left unmatched: 15. The CDR3 is CSVGYDRAASGTEAFF. CDR3 DNA sequence: TGCAGCGTTGGGTATGACAGGGCGGCGAGTGGCACTGAAGCTTTCTTT.

The chain carries TRBV7-2 and TRBJ2-3, with 9 bases fitting TRBD1. Trimming at V came to 5 bases and at J to 4 bases, leaving 16 bases not matched to a gene. Per the germline V gene, CDR1 is SGHTA and CDR2 is FQGNSA. CDR3 length: 18 amino acids. The CDR3, as DNA: TGTGCCAGCAGCCCCCTGGGACAGGGCAGTTTGTTTTCAGATACGCAGTATTTT. Protein sequence: CASSPLGQGSLFSDTQYF.

This chain connects TRBV7-3 to TRBJ2-5; D is uncertain. The germline V gene encodes CDR1 SGHTA and CDR2 FQGTGA. Trimming shortened V by 5 bases and J by 5 bases, and 12 bases separated the two germline ends. This CDR3 contains 13 residues. The CDR3 is CASSPNRLETQYF. CDR3 nucleotides: TGTGCCAGCAGCCCGAATAGATTGGAGACCCAGTACTTC.

This clone occurred many times. V usage is TRBV19 and J usage is TRBJ1-2; 10 nucleotides agree with TRBD1. The CDR3 extends over 15 amino acids. Unmatched junction bases numbered 5, after V lost 6 bases and J lost 1 base. CDR1 LNHDA and CDR2 SQIVND come from the germline V gene (reference sequence). The CDR3 spells CASSKGQGHNYGYTF. As DNA, the CDR3 is TGTGCCAGTAGCAAGGGACAGGGGCATAACTATGGCTACACCTTC.

The chain links TRBV28 to TRBJ2-7; D is perhaps TRBD2 (7 bases). The V end lost 9 bases, the J end lost 4 bases, and 19 bases lay between the germline ends. CDR1 is MDHEN and CDR2 is SYDVKM in the germline V gene. The CDR3 has 14 residues. The CDR3 sequence is CASIQPGGLYEQYF. In nucleotides, the CDR3 is TGTGCCAGTATCCAACCCGGGGGGCTGTACGAGCAGTACTTC.

CDR3 sequence (DNA): TGTGCCAGCAGCGCCCAAGGGGGGACTGAAGCTTTCTTT. The encoded protein is CASSAQGGTEAFF. The chain is built from TRBV7-9 and TRBJ1-1; D may be TRBD1 (6 bases). This CDR3 has 13 amino acids. The V end was cut by 5 bases, the J end by 5 bases, with 12 bases between. Germline loops: CDR1 SEHNR, CDR2 FQNEAQ (reference sequence).

This sequence joins TRBV7-9 and TRBJ1-1; D possibly corresponds to TRBD1 (6 bases). The CDR3 has 16 residues. The germline V gene encodes CDR1 SEHNR and CDR2 FQNEAQ (reference sequence). The ends were cut back, 5 bases at V and 11 bases at J, with 27 bases in the middle. The CDR3 DNA reads TGTGCCAGCAGCCAAGGATTCCGCGACAGGCCCGTGAGGGCTTTCTTT. Residues: CASSQGFRDRPVRAFF.